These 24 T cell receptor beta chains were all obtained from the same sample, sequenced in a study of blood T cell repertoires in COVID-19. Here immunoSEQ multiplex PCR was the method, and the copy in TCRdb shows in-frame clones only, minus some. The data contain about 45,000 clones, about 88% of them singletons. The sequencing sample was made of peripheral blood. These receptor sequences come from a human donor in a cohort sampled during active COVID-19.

CDR3 amino acids: CASSPQDRTDTQYF. For the CDR3, the DNA is TGTGCCAGCAGCCCACAGGATCGCACAGATACGCAGTATTTT. V is TRBV7-9 and J is TRBJ2-3; TRBD1 might be the D (5 bases). Trimming left V 5 bases short and J 1 base short, with 10 bases between. The CDR3 extends over 14 amino acids. The V gene's germline CDR1 is SEHNR and CDR2 FQNEAQ (reference sequence).

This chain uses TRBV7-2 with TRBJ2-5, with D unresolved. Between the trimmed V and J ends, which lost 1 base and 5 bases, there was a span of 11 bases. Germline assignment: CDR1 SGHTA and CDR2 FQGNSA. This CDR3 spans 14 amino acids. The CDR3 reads CASSLVLPRETQYF. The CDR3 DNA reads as TGTGCCAGCAGCTTAGTTCTTCCGAGGGAGACCCAGTACTTC.

The CDR3: CASSPGRERETQYF. The CDR3 region has the DNA TGTGCCAGCTCACCGGGGCGGGAGCGAGAGACCCAGTACTTC. The chain links TRBV18 to TRBJ2-5; the match to TRBD2 covers 7 bases. CDR3 length: 14 amino acids. Germline V CDR1 and CDR2: KGHSH, LQKENI. V gave up 3 bases and J gave up 4 bases; unmatched junction bases: 5.

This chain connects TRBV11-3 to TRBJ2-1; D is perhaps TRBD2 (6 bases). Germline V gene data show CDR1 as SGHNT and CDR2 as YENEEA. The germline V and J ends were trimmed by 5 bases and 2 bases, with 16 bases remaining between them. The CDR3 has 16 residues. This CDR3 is CASSPGGDAAYNEQFF. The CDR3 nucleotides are TGTGCCAGCAGCCCAGGCGGGGACGCAGCCTACAATGAGCAGTTCTTC.

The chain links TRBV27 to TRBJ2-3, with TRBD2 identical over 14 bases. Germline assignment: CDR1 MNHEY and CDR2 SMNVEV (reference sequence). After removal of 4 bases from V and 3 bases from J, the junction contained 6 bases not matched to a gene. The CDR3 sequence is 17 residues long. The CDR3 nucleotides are TGTGCCAGCAGTTGGGGGACTAGCGGGGGAGGTACAGATACGCAGTATTTT. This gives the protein CASSWGTSGGGTDTQYF.

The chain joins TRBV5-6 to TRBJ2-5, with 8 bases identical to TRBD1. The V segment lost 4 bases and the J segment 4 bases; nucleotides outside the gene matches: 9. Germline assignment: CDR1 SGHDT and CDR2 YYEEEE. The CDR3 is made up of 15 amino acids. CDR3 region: CASSRGQGRGETQYF. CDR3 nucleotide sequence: TGTGCCAGCAGCCGAGGACAGGGAAGAGGAGAGACCCAGTACTTC.

CDR3 sequence: CASADRGRLGTEAFF. The CDR3 coding sequence is TGTGCCAGCGCCGACAGGGGCCGGTTAGGCACTGAAGCTTTCTTT. This chain links TRBV6-5 with TRBJ1-1; 8 nucleotides agree with TRBD1. The V gene end was trimmed by 8 bases and the J gene end by 4 bases; junction bases not matched to a gene: 12. Germline CDR1 and CDR2: MNHEY and SVGAGI. The CDR3 sequence is 15 residues long.

The CDR3 spells CATSDSSGGGKNTQYF. In DNA, the CDR3 is TGTGCCACCAGTGATTCCAGCGGGGGGGGAAAAAATACGCAGTATTTT. The V gene is TRBV24-1, the J gene TRBJ2-3, with 10 bases lining up with TRBD2. The CDR3 length is 16 residues. Germline V CDR1 and CDR2: KGHDR, SFDVKD. Losses at the gene ends were 2 bases for V and 7 bases for J; bases not matched to a gene: 8.

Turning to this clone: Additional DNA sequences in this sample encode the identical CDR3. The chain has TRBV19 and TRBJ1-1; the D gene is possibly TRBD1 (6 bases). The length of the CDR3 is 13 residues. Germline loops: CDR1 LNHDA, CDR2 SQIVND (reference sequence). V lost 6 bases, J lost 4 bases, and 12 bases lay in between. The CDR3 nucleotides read TGTGCCAGTAGCCGAGGGGGGGGCACTGAAGCTTTCTTT. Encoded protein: CASSRGGGTEAFF.

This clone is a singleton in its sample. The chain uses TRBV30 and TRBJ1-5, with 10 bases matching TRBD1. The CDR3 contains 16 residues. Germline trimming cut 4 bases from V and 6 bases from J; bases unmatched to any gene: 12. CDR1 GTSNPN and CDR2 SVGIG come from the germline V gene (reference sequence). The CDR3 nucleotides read TGTGCCTGGACCCCCCAAGGGACAGGGGAAAGTCAGCCCCAGCATTTT. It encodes CAWTPQGTGESQPQHF.

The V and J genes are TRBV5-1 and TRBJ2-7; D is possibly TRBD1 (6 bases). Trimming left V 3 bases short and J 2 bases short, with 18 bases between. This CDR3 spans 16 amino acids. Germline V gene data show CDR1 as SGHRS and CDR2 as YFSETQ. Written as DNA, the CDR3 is TGCGCCAGCAGCTGGGCGACAGGCGGACCACCCTACGAGCAGTACTTC. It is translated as CASSWATGGPPYEQYF.

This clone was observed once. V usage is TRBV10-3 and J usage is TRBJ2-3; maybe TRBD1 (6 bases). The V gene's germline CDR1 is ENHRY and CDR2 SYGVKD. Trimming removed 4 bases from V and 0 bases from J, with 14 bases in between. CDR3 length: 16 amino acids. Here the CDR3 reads CAISAGTKTSTDTQYF. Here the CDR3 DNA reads TGTGCCATCAGTGCCGGGACAAAAACTAGCACAGATACGCAGTATTTT.

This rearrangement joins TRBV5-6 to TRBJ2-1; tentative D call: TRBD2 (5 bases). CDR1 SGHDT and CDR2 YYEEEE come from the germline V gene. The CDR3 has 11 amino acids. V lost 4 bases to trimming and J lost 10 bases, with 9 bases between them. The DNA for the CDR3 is TGTGCCAGCAGCCTAGCCGTGGAGCAGTTCTTC. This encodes CASSLAVEQFF. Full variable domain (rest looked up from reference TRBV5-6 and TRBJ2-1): DAGVTQSPTHLIKTRGQQVTLRCSPKSGHDTVSWYQQALGQGPQFIFQYYEEEERQRGNFPDRFSGHQFPNYSSELNVNALLLGDSALYLCASSLAVEQFFGPGTRLTVL.

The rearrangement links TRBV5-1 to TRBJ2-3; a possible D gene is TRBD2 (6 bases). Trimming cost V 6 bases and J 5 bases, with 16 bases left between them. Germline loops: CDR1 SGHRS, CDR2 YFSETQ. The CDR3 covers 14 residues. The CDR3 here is CASIPGGVGDTQYF. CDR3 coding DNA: TGCGCCAGCATCCCTGGAGGGGTCGGAGATACGCAGTATTTT.

The DNA for the CDR3 is TGTGCCAGCAGCTTAGCCCGGGACACTTCCTACGAGCAGTACTTC. It translates to CASSLARDTSYEQYF. The chain recombines TRBV7-9 with TRBJ2-7, with D maybe TRBD1 (6 bases). The CDR3 runs 15 residues. V was pared by 0 bases and J by 1 base, with 10 bases between. Per the germline V gene, CDR1 is SEHNR and CDR2 is FQNEAQ (reference sequence).

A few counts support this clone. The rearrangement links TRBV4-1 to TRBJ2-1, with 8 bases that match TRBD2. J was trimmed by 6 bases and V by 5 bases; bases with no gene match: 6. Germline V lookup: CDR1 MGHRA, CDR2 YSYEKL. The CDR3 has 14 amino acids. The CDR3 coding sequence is TGCGCCAGCAGCTATTCCGGGGGGGTCAATGAGCAGTTCTTC. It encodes CASSYSGGVNEQFF.

The CDR3 loop is CASSLKGTGELFF. In nucleotides, the CDR3 is TGTGCCAGCAGCCTGAAGGGGACCGGGGAGCTGTTTTTT. This rearrangement joins TRBV5-6 to TRBJ2-2; D perhaps matches TRBD1 (5 bases). The CDR3 is made up of 13 amino acids. The germline gives CDR1 SGHDT, CDR2 YYEEEE. V was trimmed by 4 bases and J by 5 bases, leaving 9 bases between them.

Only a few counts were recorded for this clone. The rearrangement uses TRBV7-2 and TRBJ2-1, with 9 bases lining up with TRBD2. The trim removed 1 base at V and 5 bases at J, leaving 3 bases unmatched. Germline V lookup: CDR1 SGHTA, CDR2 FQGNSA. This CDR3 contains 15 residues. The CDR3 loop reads CASSLGLAGNNEQFF. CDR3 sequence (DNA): TGTGCCAGCAGCTTAGGGCTAGCGGGAAACAATGAGCAGTTCTTC.

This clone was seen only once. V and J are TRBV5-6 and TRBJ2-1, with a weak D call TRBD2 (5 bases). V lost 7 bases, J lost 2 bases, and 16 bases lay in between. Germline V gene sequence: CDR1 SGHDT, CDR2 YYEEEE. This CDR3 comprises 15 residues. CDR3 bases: TGTGCCAGCTCAGCTTGGTCGGGGACCTACAATGAGCAGTTCTTC. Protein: CASSAWSGTYNEQFF.

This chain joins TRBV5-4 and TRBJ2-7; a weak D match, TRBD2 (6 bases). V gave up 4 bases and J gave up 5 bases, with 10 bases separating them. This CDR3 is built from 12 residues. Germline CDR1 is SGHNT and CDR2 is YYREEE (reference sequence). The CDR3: CASSGRWDEQYF. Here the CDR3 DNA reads TGTGCCAGCAGCGGGAGGTGGGACGAGCAGTACTTC.

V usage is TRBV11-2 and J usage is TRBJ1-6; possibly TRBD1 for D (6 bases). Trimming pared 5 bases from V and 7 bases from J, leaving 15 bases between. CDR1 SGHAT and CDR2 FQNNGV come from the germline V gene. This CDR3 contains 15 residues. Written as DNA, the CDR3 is TGTGCCAGCAGCCTCCTTACAGGGAACAATTCACCCCTCCACTTT. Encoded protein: CASSLLTGNNSPLHF.

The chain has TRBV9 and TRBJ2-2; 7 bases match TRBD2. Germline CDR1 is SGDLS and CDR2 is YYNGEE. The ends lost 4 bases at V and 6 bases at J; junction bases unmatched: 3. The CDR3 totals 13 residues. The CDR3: CASSPGGSGELFF. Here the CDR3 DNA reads TGTGCCAGCAGCCCCGGGGGGTCCGGGGAGCTGTTTTTT.

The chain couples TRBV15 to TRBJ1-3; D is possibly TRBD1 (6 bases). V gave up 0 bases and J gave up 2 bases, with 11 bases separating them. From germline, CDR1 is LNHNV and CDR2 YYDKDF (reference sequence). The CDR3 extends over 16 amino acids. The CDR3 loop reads CATSRDGGAAGNTIYF. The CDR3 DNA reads TGTGCCACCAGCAGAGATGGGGGGGCGGCTGGAAACACCATATATTTT.

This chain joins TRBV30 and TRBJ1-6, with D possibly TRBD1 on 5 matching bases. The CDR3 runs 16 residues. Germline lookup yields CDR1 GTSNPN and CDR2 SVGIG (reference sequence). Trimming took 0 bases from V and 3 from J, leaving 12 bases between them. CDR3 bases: TGTGCCTGGAGTGTAGAGAGGGGACTCTATAATTCACCCCTCCACTTT. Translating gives CAWSVERGLYNSPLHF.